The rows below give T cell receptor beta chains drawn from one sample of a study of shared clonotypes between healthy human individuals. The data were produced by immunoSEQ multiplex PCR, yet TCRdb's version contains in-frame clones alone and is incomplete. The sample records about 1.1 million clones, about 72% being singletons. The sequencing sample was made of memory CD4+ T cells from PBMCs. The receptors come from a man younger than 35 in good health. Some clones in this sample may be carry-over from other donors' samples. CDR3s include the opening cysteine and the closing phenylalanine or tryptophan. D genes are given only for firm matches. Not all rows give a size; the values are once, few, many and, for expanded clones, a class.

NA,TRBV7-9,17,TRBD1,TRBJ1-2,CASSLDRDRRSNYGYTF,TGTGCCAGCAGCCTTGATCGGGACAGGCGATCTAACTATGGCTACACCTTC
NA,TRBV6-1,14,NA,TRBJ1-5,CASSLASINQPQHF,TGTGCCAGCAGTTTGGCATCGATAAATCAGCCCCAGCATTTT
NA,TRBV11-2,12,NA,TRBJ2-5,CASSSYTETQYF,TGTGCCAGCAGCTCCTATACGGAGACCCAGTACTTC
NA,TRBV7-7,14,NA,TRBJ1-2,CASSLAASNYGYTF,TGTGCCAGCAGCTTAGCAGCCTCTAACTATGGCTACACCTTC
once,TRBV6-5,13,NA,TRBJ1-4,CASRAPGSEKLFF,TGTGCCAGCAGGGCCCCGGGGAGTGAAAAACTGTTTTTT
few,TRBV2,17,NA,TRBJ1-5,CASTIDRRPRGNQPQHF,TGTGCCAGCACAATAGACAGGCGCCCTCGCGGCAATCAGCCCCAGCATTTT
NA,TRBV19,16,NA,TRBJ2-1,CASNTDARSSYNEQFF,TGTGCCAGTAACACAGATGCCCGGAGCTCCTACAATGAGCAGTTCTTC
NA,TRBV20-1,11,NA,TRBJ1-2,CSARWGYGYTF,TGCAGTGCTAGATGGGGCTATGGCTACACCTTC
few,TRBV28,14,NA,TRBJ1-2,CASSFNTGLYGYTF,TGTGCCAGCAGTTTCAATACAGGGCTTTATGGCTACACCTTC
NA,TRBV13,16,NA,TRBJ1-1,CASSLGRGEGNTEAFF,TGTGCCAGCAGCTTAGGGAGGGGCGAAGGGAACACTGAAGCTTTCTTT